This TCR beta chain came from a study of blood T cells in healthy people across ages. The CDR3 covers 12 residues. Trimming took 3 bases from V and 8 from J, leaving 8 bases between them. The draw of peripheral blood yielded about 10 milliliters from each donor. To note about this clonotype: Antigen unknown.

General study points: Shifts in expanded clonotypes may have been confounded by donor CMV status, which was unknown.

Through a sample-barcoded 5' primer and a J-beta primer mix, a second PCR was run for about 6 to 11 cycles. Each CDR3 protein is one row after TCRdb ran MiXCR on the 5' RACE reads. Of 910,000 or so distinct CDR3 sequences listed, approximately 50% are singletons. The sequenced sample was blood. The chain carries TRBV12-3 or TRBV12-4 and TRBJ2-1; no reliable D call. This sequence originates from a woman aged 60 to 75 in good health. The CDR3 bases are TGTGCCAGCAGTTTTGGGCAGTATGAGCAGTTCTTC. Encoded protein: CASSFGQYEQFF.